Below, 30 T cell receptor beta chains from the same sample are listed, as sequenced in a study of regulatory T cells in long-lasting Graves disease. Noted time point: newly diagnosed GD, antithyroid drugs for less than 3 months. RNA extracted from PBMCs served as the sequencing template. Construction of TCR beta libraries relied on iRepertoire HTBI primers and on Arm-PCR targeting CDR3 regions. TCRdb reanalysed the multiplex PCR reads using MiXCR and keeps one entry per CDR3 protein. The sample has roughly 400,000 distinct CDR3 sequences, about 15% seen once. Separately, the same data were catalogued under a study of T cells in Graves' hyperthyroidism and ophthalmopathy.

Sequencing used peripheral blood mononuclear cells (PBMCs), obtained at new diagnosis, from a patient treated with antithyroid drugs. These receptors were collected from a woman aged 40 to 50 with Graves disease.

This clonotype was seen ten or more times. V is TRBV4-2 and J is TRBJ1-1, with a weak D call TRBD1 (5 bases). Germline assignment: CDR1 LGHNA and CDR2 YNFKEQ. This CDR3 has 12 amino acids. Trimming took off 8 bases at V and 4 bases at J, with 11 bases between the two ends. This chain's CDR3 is CASAGGGTEAFF. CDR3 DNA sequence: TGTGCCAGCGCCGGGGGTGGCACTGAAGCTTTCTTT.

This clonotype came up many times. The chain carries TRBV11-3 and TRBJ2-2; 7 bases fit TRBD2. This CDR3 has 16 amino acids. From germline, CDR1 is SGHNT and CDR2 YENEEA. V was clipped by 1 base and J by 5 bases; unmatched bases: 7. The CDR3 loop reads CASSLVAGDGTGELFF. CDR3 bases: TGTGCCAGCAGCTTAGTGGCGGGGGATGGGACCGGGGAGCTGTTTTTT.

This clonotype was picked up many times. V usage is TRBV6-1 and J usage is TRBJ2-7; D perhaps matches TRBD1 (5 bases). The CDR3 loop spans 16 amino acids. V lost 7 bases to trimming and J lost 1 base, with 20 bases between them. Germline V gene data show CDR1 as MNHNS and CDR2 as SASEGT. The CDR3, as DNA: TGTGCCAGCATGAAAATTGGGGCGTTACGATCCTACGAGCAGTACTTC. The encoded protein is CASMKIGALRSYEQYF.

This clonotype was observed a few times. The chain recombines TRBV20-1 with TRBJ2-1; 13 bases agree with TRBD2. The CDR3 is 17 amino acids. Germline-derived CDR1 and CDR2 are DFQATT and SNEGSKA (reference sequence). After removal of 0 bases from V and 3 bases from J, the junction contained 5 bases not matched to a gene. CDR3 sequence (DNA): TGCAGTGCTAGAGACCCCGGGACTAGCGGGATCTACAATGAGCAGTTCTTC. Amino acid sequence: CSARDPGTSGIYNEQFF.

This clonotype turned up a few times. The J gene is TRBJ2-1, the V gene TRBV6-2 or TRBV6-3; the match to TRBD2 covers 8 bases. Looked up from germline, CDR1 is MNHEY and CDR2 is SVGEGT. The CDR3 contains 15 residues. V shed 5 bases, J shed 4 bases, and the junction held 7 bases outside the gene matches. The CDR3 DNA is TGTGCCAGCAGTCATCCGGGACTAGGGTACAATGAGCAGTTCTTC. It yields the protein CASSHPGLGYNEQFF.

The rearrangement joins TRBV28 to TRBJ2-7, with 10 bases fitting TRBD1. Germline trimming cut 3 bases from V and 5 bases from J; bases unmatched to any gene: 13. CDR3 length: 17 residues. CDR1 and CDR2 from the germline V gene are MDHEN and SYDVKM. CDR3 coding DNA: TGTGCCAGCAGTTTTGATCCCGGGACAGGGGTTTTCCACGAGCAGTACTTC. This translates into CASSFDPGTGVFHEQYF.

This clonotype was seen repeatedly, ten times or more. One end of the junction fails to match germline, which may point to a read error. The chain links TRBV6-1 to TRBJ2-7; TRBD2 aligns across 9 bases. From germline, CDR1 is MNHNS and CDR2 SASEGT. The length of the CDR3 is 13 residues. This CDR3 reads CATSSGSDYEQYF. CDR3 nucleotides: TGTGCCACCAGTAGCGGGAGCGACTACGAGCAGTACTTC.

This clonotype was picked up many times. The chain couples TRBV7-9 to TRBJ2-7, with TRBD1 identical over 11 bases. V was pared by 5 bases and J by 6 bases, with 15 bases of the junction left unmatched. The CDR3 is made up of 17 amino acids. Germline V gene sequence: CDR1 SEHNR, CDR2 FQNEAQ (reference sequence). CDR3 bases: TGTGCCAGCAGCCAAAGTGGGGGACAGGGGGGCTATTTCGAGCAGTACTTC. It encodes CASSQSGGQGGYFEQYF.

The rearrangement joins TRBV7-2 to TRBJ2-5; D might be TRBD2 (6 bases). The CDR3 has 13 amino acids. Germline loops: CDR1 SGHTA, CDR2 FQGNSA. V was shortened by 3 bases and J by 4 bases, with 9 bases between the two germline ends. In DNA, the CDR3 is TGTGCCAGCAGCTTCGGGGGAACAGAGACCCAGTACTTC. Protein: CASSFGGTETQYF.

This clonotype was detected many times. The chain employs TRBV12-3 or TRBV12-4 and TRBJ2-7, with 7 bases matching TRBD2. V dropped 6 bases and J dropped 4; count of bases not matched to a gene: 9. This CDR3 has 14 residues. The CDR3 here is CASSPSGVRYEQYF. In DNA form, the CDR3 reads TGTGCCAGCAGCCCAAGCGGGGTCCGGTACGAGCAGTACTTC.

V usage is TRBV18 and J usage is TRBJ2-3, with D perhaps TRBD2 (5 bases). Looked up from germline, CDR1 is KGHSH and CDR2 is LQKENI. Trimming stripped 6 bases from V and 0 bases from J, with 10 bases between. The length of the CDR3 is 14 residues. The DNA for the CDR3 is TGTGCCAGCTCGCAACTAGAAAGCACAGATACGCAGTATTTT. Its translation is CASSQLESTDTQYF.

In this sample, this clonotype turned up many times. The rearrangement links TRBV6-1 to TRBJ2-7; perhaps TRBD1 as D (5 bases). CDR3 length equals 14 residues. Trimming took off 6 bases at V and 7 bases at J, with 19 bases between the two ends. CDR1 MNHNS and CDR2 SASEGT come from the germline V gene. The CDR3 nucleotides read TGTGCCAGCAGGAAGACAGCTACGTTAATTGAGCAGTACTTC. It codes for CASRKTATLIEQYF.

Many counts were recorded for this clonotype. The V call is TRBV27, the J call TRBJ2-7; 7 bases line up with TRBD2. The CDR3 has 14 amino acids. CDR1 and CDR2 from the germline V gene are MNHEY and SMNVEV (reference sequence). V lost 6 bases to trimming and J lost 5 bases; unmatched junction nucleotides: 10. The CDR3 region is CASSLGTGGDEQYF. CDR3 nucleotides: TGTGCCAGCAGCCTCGGGACGGGAGGAGACGAGCAGTACTTC.

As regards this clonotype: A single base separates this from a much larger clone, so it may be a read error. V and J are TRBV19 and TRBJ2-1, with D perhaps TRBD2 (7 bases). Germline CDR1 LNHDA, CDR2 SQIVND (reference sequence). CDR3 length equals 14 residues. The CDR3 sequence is CASIEGGGSNEQSF. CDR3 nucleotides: TGTGCCAGTATTGAAGGGGGAGGGTCTAATGAGCAGTCCTTC.

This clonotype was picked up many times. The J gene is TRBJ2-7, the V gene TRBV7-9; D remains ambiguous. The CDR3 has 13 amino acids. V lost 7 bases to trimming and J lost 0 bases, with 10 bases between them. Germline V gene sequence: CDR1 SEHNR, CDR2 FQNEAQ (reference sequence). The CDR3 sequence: CASTSVSSYEQYF. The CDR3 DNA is TGTGCCAGCACCTCCGTTAGCTCCTACGAGCAGTACTTC.

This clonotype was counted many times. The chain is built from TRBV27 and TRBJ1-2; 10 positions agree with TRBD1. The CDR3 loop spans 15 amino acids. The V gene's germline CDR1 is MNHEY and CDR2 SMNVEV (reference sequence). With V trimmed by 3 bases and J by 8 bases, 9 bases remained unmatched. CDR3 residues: CASSFSRQGAGGYTF. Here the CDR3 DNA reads TGTGCCAGCAGTTTCTCCCGACAGGGGGCAGGGGGCTACACCTTC.

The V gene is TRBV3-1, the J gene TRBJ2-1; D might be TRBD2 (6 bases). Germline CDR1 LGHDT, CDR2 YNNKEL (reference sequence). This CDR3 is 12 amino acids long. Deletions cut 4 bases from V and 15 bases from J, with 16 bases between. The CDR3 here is CASSRKGLFSFF. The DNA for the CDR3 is TGTGCCAGCAGCCGAAAGGGACTTTTCTCGTTCTTC.

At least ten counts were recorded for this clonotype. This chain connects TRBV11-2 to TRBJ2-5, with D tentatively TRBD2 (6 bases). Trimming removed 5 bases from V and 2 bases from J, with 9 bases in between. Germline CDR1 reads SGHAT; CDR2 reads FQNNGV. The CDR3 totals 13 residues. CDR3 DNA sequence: TGTGCCAGCAGCCATAGCGGACAAGAGACCCAGTACTTC. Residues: CASSHSGQETQYF.

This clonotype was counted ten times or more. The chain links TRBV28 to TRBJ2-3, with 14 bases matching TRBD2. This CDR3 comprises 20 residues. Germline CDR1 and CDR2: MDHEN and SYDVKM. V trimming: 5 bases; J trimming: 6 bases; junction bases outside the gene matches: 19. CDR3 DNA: TGTGCCAGCAGTCTCGGGACTAGCGGGAGATTCATACACACAAGGGATACGCAGTATTTT. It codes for CASSLGTSGRFIHTRDTQYF.

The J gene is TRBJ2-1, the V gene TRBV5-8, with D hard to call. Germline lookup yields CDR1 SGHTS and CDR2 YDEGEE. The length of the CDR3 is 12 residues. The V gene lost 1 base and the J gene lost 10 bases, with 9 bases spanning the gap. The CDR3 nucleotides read TGTGCCAGCAGCTTGTACATTGGGGAGCAGTTCTTC. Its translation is CASSLYIGEQFF.

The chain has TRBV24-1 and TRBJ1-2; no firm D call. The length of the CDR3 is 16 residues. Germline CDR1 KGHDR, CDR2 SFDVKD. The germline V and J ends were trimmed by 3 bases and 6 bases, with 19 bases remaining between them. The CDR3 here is CATSDGIGLGSDGYTF. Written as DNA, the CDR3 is TGTGCCACCAGTGATGGAATCGGACTAGGCAGCGATGGCTACACCTTC.

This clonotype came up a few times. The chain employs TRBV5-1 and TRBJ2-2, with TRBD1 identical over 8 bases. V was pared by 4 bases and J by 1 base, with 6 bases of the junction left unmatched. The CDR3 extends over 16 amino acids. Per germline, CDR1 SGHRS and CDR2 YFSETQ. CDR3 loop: CASSPRQGRNTGELFF. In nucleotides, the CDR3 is TGCGCCAGCAGCCCGAGACAGGGGCGGAACACCGGGGAGCTGTTTTTT. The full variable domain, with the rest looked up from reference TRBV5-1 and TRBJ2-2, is KAGVTQTPRYLIKTRGQQVTLSCSPISGHRSVSWYQQTPGQGLQFLFEYFSETQRNKGNFPGRFSGRQFSNSRSEMNVSTLELGDSALYLCASSPRQGRNTGELFFGEGSRLTVL.

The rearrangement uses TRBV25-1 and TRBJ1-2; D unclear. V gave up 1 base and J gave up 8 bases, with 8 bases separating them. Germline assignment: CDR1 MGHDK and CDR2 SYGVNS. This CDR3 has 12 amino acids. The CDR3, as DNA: TGTGCCAGCAGTGAATCTGTATCCGGCTACACCTTC. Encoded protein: CASSESVSGYTF.

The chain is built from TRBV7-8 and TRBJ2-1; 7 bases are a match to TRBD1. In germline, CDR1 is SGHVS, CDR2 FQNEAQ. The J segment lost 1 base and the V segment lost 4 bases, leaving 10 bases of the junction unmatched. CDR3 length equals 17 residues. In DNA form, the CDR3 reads TGTGCCAGCAGCTACCGACAGGGATTGGATTCCTACAATGAGCAGTTCTTC. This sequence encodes CASSYRQGLDSYNEQFF.

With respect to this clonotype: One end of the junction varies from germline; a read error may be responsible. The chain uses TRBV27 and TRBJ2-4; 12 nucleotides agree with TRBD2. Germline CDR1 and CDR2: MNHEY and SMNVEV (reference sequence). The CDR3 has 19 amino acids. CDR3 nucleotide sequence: TGTGCCGGCAGCGCAACTAGCGGGAGGCCTCCTTTGGGCAAAAACATTCAGTACTTC. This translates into CAGSATSGRPPLGKNIQYF.

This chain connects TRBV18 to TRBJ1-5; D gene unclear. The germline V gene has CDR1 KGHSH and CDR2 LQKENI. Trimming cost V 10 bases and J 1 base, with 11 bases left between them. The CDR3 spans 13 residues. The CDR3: CATSFESNQPQHF. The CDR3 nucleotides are TGTGCCACTTCCTTTGAAAGCAATCAGCCCCAGCATTTT. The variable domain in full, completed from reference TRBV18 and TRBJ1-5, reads NAGVMQNPRHLVRRRGQEARLRCSPMKGHSHVYWYRQLPEEGLKFMVYLQKENIIDESGMPKERFSAEFPKEGPSILRIQQVVRGDSAAYFCATSFESNQPQHFGDGTRLSIL.

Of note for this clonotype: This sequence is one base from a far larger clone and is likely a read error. The CDR3 DNA reads as TGTGCCAGCAGCTTAAGTGGGTACGTTGGAGATGCGCAGTATTTT. Encoded protein: CASSLSGYVGDAQYF. V and J are TRBV11-3 and TRBJ2-7; D call uncertain. The DNA end is a closer match to TRBJ2-3, so the J assignment may be wrong. Germline CDR1 SGHNT, CDR2 YENEEA. The CDR3 runs to 15 residues.

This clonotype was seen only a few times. The CDR3 coding sequence is TGTGCCAGCAGTGGGAAGGACAACACAAATTCACCCCTCCACTTT. Amino acids: CASSGKDNTNSPLHF. J is TRBJ1-6 and V is TRBV6-2 or TRBV6-3; a weak D match, TRBD1 (5 bases). CDR3 length: 15 amino acids. Trimming pared 5 bases from V and 7 bases from J, leaving 15 bases between. Germline V lookup: CDR1 MNHEY, CDR2 SVGEGT.

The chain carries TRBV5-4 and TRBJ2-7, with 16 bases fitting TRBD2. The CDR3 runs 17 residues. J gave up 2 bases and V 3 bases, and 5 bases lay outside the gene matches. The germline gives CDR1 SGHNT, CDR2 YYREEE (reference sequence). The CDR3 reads CASSYGTSGRVPYEQYF. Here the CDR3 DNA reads TGTGCCAGCAGCTACGGGACTAGCGGGAGGGTCCCCTACGAGCAGTACTTC.

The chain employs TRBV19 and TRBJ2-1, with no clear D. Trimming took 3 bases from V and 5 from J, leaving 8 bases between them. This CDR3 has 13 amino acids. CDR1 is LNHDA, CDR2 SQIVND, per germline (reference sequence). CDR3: CASSIGQNNEQFF. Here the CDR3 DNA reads TGTGCCAGTAGTATTGGTCAGAACAATGAGCAGTTCTTC.